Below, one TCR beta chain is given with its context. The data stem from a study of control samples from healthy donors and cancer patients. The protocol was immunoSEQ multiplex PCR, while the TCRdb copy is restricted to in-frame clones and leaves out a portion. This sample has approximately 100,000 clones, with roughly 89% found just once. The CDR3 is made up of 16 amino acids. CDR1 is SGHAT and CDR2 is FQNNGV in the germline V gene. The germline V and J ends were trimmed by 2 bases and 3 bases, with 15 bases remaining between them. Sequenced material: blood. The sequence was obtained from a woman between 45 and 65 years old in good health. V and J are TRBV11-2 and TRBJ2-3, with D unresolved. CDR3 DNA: TGTGCCAGCAGCTTATTCTTCGGCCTTGGGACAGATACGCAGTATTTT. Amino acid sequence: CASSLFFGLGTDTQYF.